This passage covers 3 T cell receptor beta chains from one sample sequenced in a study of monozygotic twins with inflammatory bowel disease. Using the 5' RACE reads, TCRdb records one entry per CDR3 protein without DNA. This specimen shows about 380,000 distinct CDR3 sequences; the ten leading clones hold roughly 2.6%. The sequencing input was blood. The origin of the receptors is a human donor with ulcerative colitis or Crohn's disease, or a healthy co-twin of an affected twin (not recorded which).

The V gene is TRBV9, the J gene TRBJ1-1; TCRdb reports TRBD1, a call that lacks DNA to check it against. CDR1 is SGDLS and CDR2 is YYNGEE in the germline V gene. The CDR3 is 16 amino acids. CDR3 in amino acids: CASSAGTRTMNTEAFF.

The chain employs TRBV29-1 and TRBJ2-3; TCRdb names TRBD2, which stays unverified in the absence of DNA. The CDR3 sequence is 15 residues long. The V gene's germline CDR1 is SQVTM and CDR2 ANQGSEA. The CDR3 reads CSVEPGLAPTDTQYF.

CDR3 loop: CASSEVGGGGYTF. V is TRBV6-1 and J is TRBJ1-2; TCRdb's assignment of TRBD1 cannot be checked, as there is no DNA. Per the germline V gene, CDR1 is MNHNS and CDR2 is SASEGT. The CDR3 loop spans 13 amino acids.